The sequence of this TCR beta chain was determined in a study of T-cell memory formation after mild COVID-19. Germline assignment: CDR1 SGHRS and CDR2 YFSETQ. The CDR3 is 14 residues long. Losses at the gene ends were 2 bases for V and 5 bases for J; bases not matched to a gene: 5. MiXCR was run by TCRdb on the 5' RACE reads, yielding one entry per CDR3 protein. The data contain about 210,000 distinct CDR3 sequences, under 12% of them singletons. This chain joins TRBV5-1 and TRBJ2-3; TRBD1 aligns across 7 bases. This sequence was found in a man aged 18 to 35 who had mild COVID-19 (a few samples of this study predate the infection). Cell type and time point are not known. The sample comprised PBMCs or a T cell subset sorted from them (not recorded which). CDR3 coding DNA: TGCGCCAGCAGCTTCGGACAGGCGGAAGATACGCAGTATTTT. This gives the protein CASSFGQAEDTQYF.